The following is a TCR beta chain sequence with its context. The germline gives CDR1 SGDLS, CDR2 YYNGEE. The V gene end was trimmed by 4 bases and the J gene end by 2 bases; junction bases not matched to a gene: 12. This CDR3 is built from 17 residues. Per the original data handling: Estimation of nucleated cell counts was performed using reference gene primer amplification. Repertoires were generated with immunoSEQ multiplex PCR, while TCRdb's copy carries only in-frame clones and drops some. That table furnishes V, J and clone size, whereas the DNA furnished D and trimming. The sample contains 330,000 or so clones, about nine tenths of which appear only once. This entry is derived from a study of blood T cell repertoires in COVID-19. Study-wide context: There were acute and convalescent COVID-19 samples, and they came from the United States, Italy and Spain. The analysed material was cDNA or gDNA that came from T cells, B-cell-depleted T cells, or PBMCs.

The specimen was PBMCs or T cells enriched from blood (not recorded which). This chain uses TRBV9 with TRBJ2-3; 8 nucleotides match TRBD1. This TCR derives from a woman younger than 45 who had been exposed to COVID-19. Here the CDR3 reads CASSTKARQGNTDTQYF. The CDR3 nucleotides are TGTGCCAGCAGCACCAAGGCCCGACAGGGGAACACAGATACGCAGTATTTT. The full variable domain, rest sourced from reference TRBV9 and TRBJ2-3, is DSGVTQTPKHLITATGQRVTLRCSPRSGDLSVYWYQQSLDQGLQFLIQYYNGEERAKGNILERFSAQQFPDLHSELNLSSLELGDSALYFCASSTKARQGNTDTQYFGPGTRLTVL.